The 31 T cell receptor beta chains listed next were all sequenced from one sample in a study of blood T cell repertoires in COVID-19. The assay was immunoSEQ multiplex PCR, and TCRdb's table has in-frame clones only and misses some. The table shows tens of thousands of clones, with approximately 84% occurring only once. Sequencing was performed on peripheral blood. These receptors were collected from a human donor in a cohort sampled during active COVID-19.

The chain employs TRBV11-2 and TRBJ1-2, with TRBD1 as a possible D gene (5 bases). The CDR3 consists of 14 residues. V was pared by 5 bases and J by 0 bases, with 10 bases between. Looked up from germline, CDR1 is SGHAT and CDR2 is FQNNGV. CDR3 residues: CASSPSGSNYGYTF. CDR3 nucleotides: TGTGCCAGCAGCCCCTCAGGGTCTAACTATGGCTACACCTTC.

This clone was seen repeatedly, ten times or more. The chain is built from TRBV7-9 and TRBJ2-1, with D possibly being TRBD1 (6 bases). Trimming shortened V by 5 bases and J by 9 bases, and 17 bases separated the two germline ends. The germline V gene has CDR1 SEHNR and CDR2 FQNEAQ (reference sequence). This CDR3 is 14 amino acids long. For the CDR3, the DNA is TGTGCCAGCAGCGTAATCCGGGACATTGGTGAGCAGTTCTTC. This translates into CASSVIRDIGEQFF. The full variable domain, completed using reference TRBV7-9 and TRBJ2-1, is DTGVSQNPRHKITKRGQNVTFRCDPISEHNRLYWYRQTLGQGPEFLTYFQNEAQLEKSRLLSDRFSAERPKGSFSTLEIQRTEQGDSAMYLCASSVIRDIGEQFFGPGTRLTVL.

The rearrangement joins TRBV23-1 to TRBJ2-7; 7 nucleotides align to TRBD1. TRBV23-1 is filed as an ORF, its function uncertain. The CDR3 runs to 11 residues. Losses at the gene ends were 11 bases for V and 4 bases for J; bases not matched to a gene: 5. CDR3 coding DNA: TGCGCCCAGGGGGTACTATACGAGCAGTACTTC. Translation: CAQGVLYEQYF.

The CDR3 reads CARALGTSGNLPDTQYF. The DNA for the CDR3 is TGTGCCAGAGCCTTGGGTACTAGCGGTAATCTCCCAGATACGCAGTATTTT. The chain combines TRBV2 with TRBJ2-3, with TRBD2 matching 8 bases. Trimming at V came to 9 bases and at J to 4 bases, leaving 18 bases not matched to a gene. This CDR3 region has 17 residues. Germline V CDR1 and CDR2: SNHLY, FYNNEI.

J is TRBJ2-7 and V is TRBV10-3; the D gene is possibly TRBD1 (6 bases). Germline CDR1 reads ENHRY; CDR2 reads SYGVKD. Deletions cut 4 bases from V and 7 bases from J, with 11 bases between. The CDR3 is 12 amino acids. The CDR3 region is CAISVPRGEQYF. In nucleotides, the CDR3 is TGTGCCATCAGTGTCCCCAGGGGTGAGCAGTACTTC.

This clone was seen only a few times. The rearrangement links TRBV7-8 to TRBJ2-5; weak D call: TRBD2 (5 bases). Germline assignment: CDR1 SGHVS and CDR2 FQNEAQ. Trimming cost V 1 base and J 4 bases, with 19 bases left between them. The CDR3 covers 17 residues. CDR3 coding DNA: TGTGCCAGCAGCTTAGGCCTCCCTCGGGGAGAGAGAGAGACCCAGTACTTC. Its translation is CASSLGLPRGERETQYF.

Written as DNA, the CDR3 is TGTGCCAGCACCCTAAAAACGGGACAGATATACGAGCAGTACTTC. This codes for CASTLKTGQIYEQYF. The chain has TRBV11-2 and TRBJ2-7, with TRBD1 matching 7 bases. Germline V CDR1 and CDR2: SGHAT, FQNNGV. Trimming removed 7 bases from V and 4 bases from J; junction bases left unmatched: 13. The CDR3 runs 15 residues.

The chain couples TRBV10-3 to TRBJ2-6; possibly TRBD1 for D (6 bases). Germline CDR1 and CDR2: ENHRY and SYGVKD. V dropped 0 bases and J dropped 2 bases, with 14 bases sitting between them. This CDR3 has 18 residues. CDR3 amino acids: CAISESRAGVPGANVLTF. The CDR3 DNA is TGTGCCATCAGTGAGTCGAGGGCAGGGGTCCCTGGGGCCAACGTCCTGACTTTC.

The chain is built from TRBV19 and TRBJ1-4, with D perhaps TRBD1 (5 bases). The V end was cut by 7 bases, the J end by 2 bases, with 20 bases between. The CDR3 length is 17 residues. From germline, CDR1 is LNHDA and CDR2 SQIVND (reference sequence). The CDR3 coding sequence is TGTGCCAGTACCAGATACGGACGGGGGAGGACTAATGAAAAACTGTTTTTT. It encodes CASTRYGRGRTNEKLFF.

The chain employs TRBV5-6 and TRBJ2-7, with 9 bases that match TRBD1. The CDR3 extends over 14 amino acids. CDR1 is SGHDT, CDR2 YYEEEE, per germline. V lost 3 bases to trimming and J lost 3 bases; unmatched junction nucleotides: 4. The CDR3 DNA reads TGTGCCAGCAGCTCCGGGACAGGGCTCTACGAGCAGTACTTC. Protein sequence: CASSSGTGLYEQYF.

CDR3 nucleotides: TGTGCCAGCAGTGAACGGGCAGGGGTGGCCACAGATACGCAGTATTTT. It specifies CASSERAGVATDTQYF. This chain uses TRBV6-1 with TRBJ2-3; TRBD1 is a possible D gene (6 bases). The length of the CDR3 is 16 residues. V was trimmed by 2 bases and J by 2 bases, leaving 14 bases between them. CDR1 and CDR2 from the germline V gene are MNHNS and SASEGT.

This sequence joins TRBV10-2 and TRBJ1-2; D is uncertain. The V gene lost 4 bases and the J gene lost 0 bases, with 6 bases spanning the gap. The germline V gene has CDR1 WSHSY and CDR2 SAAADI. This CDR3 comprises 13 residues. As DNA, the CDR3 is TGCGCCAGCAGTGTGGAGTCTAACTATGGCTACACCTTC. Its protein is CASSVESNYGYTF.

The CDR3 sequence is CASSLDTEQYF. CDR3 sequence (DNA): TGTGCCAGCAGCTTGGACACCGAGCAGTACTTC. The V and J genes are TRBV11-3 and TRBJ2-7, with a weak D call TRBD1 (5 bases). V was clipped by 3 bases and J by 6 bases, with 6 bases between them. The CDR3 spans 11 residues. In germline, CDR1 is SGHNT, CDR2 YENEEA.

CDR3 in amino acids: CASRQGNYGYTF. The DNA of the CDR3 is TGTGCCAGCAGGCAGGGTAACTATGGCTACACCTTC. The V call is TRBV28, the J call TRBJ1-2, with a weak D call TRBD1 (5 bases). The CDR3 loop spans 12 amino acids. Germline CDR1 is MDHEN and CDR2 is SYDVKM. V was pared by 6 bases and J by 1 base, with 6 bases between.

V is TRBV10-3 and J is TRBJ2-1, with D perhaps matching TRBD1 (6 bases). Germline lookup yields CDR1 ENHRY and CDR2 SYGVKD. CDR3 length: 15 residues. Trimming cost V 3 bases and J 4 bases, with 13 bases left between them. The CDR3 protein is CAISDSAGAYNEQFF. Here the CDR3 DNA reads TGTGCCATCAGTGATTCGGCAGGGGCTTACAATGAGCAGTTCTTC.

This chain uses TRBV27 with TRBJ1-2, with D possibly being TRBD1 (5 bases). V lost 6 bases, J lost 2 bases, and 13 bases lay in between. Germline V gene sequence: CDR1 MNHEY, CDR2 SMNVEV (reference sequence). The CDR3 extends over 14 amino acids. The CDR3, as DNA: TGTGCCAGCAGGGGGTTTCGGGGGAACTATGGCTACACCTTC. Amino acids: CASRGFRGNYGYTF.

V and J are TRBV28 and TRBJ1-1; TRBD1 aligns across 7 bases. The CDR3 sequence is 14 residues long. The V gene end was trimmed by 10 bases and the J gene end by 2 bases; junction bases not matched to a gene: 10. Germline V gene sequence: CDR1 MDHEN, CDR2 SYDVKM. CDR3 in amino acids: CAIDRDARNTEAFF. CDR3 nucleotide sequence: TGTGCCATAGACAGGGACGCAAGAAACACTGAAGCTTTCTTT.

The chain couples TRBV19 to TRBJ2-6, with D perhaps TRBD2 (6 bases). CDR1 LNHDA and CDR2 SQIVND come from the germline V gene (reference sequence). The CDR3 runs 16 residues. Trimming pared 9 bases from V and 0 bases from J, leaving 15 bases between. The CDR3 DNA reads TGTGCCAGCCGCTTCTCCGGGGGCTCTGGGGCCAACGTCCTGACTTTC. Amino acid sequence: CASRFSGGSGANVLTF.

The rearrangement joins TRBV4-2 to TRBJ2-3; 8 positions match TRBD2. Germline loops: CDR1 LGHNA, CDR2 YNFKEQ. V dropped 7 bases and J dropped 5; count of bases not matched to a gene: 8. The CDR3 has 14 residues. The CDR3 protein is CASTRGGARDTQYF. The CDR3 DNA sequence: TGTGCCAGCACCCGGGGGGGGGCCAGAGATACGCAGTATTTT.

The chain joins TRBV28 to TRBJ1-2; 7 nucleotides align to TRBD1. Germline values: CDR1 MDHEN, CDR2 SYDVKM. J gave up 4 bases and V 1 base, and 21 bases lay outside the gene matches. This CDR3 has 20 residues. The CDR3, as DNA: TGTGCCAGCAGTTTATCAGGGGGAGGCGGCCCGTGGGGAAATGGCTATGGCTACACCTTC. Translated, it gives CASSLSGGGGPWGNGYGYTF.

The genes are TRBV9 and TRBJ2-7, with 9 bases identical to TRBD1. This CDR3 is 15 amino acids long. CDR1 and CDR2 from the germline V gene are SGDLS and YYNGEE. The junction had 9 bases not matched to a gene; V was cut back by 3 bases and J by 5 bases. The CDR3 reads CASSATGGPLDEQYF. The DNA of the CDR3 is TGTGCCAGCAGCGCCACAGGGGGCCCCCTCGACGAGCAGTACTTC.

The chain is built from TRBV27 and TRBJ1-1; 8 nucleotides align to TRBD1. The CDR3 extends over 14 amino acids. V trimming: 4 bases; J trimming: 3 bases; junction bases outside the gene matches: 4. Germline-derived CDR1 and CDR2 are MNHEY and SMNVEV (reference sequence). CDR3 protein: CASSWTGLHTEAFF. In nucleotides, the CDR3 is TGTGCCAGCAGTTGGACAGGGTTACACACTGAAGCTTTCTTT.

The chain recombines TRBV19 with TRBJ1-4; TRBD1 might be the D (6 bases). The CDR3 contains 16 residues. Germline CDR1 is LNHDA and CDR2 is SQIVND (reference sequence). V was clipped by 7 bases and J by 0 bases, with 15 bases between them. DNA for the CDR3: TGTGCCAGTACCTCGGGGGGGCGCCCAACTAATGAAAAACTGTTTTTT. Translating it yields CASTSGGRPTNEKLFF.

In its sample, this clone was seen once. This chain links TRBV12-5 with TRBJ1-6; 7 bases match TRBD1. The trim removed 1 base at V and 6 bases at J, leaving 6 bases unmatched. Germline CDR1 LGHNT, CDR2 FRNRAP. This CDR3 comprises 16 residues. The CDR3 DNA follows: TGTGCTAGTGGTTTGGGGCACAGGGGTCTTAATTCACCCCTCCACTTT. This encodes CASGLGHRGLNSPLHF.

J is TRBJ2-7 and V is TRBV7-9; 9 nucleotides line up with TRBD1. From germline, CDR1 is SEHNR and CDR2 FQNEAQ (reference sequence). The V and J ends lost 7 bases and 4 bases, in that order; junction bases with no gene match: 8. The CDR3 totals 14 residues. The CDR3 bases are TGTGCCAGCACCAAGAAGGACAGGGGTTACGAGCAGTACTTC. As protein: CASTKKDRGYEQYF.

The chain uses TRBV18 and TRBJ2-3; D not certain. Germline-derived CDR1 and CDR2 are KGHSH and LQKENI. V was clipped by 3 bases and J by 4 bases, with 11 bases between them. There are 14 residues in the CDR3. CDR3 nucleotide sequence: TGTGCCAGCTCACCGGGCGTGCAAGCAGATACGCAGTATTTT. Its translation is CASSPGVQADTQYF. The full variable domain, rest sourced from reference TRBV18 and TRBJ2-3, is NAGVMQNPRHLVRRRGQEARLRCSPMKGHSHVYWYRQLPEEGLKFMVYLQKENIIDESGMPKERFSAEFPKEGPSILRIQQVVRGDSAAYFCASSPGVQADTQYFGPGTRLTVL.

This clone was counted a few times. The chain is built from TRBV5-1 and TRBJ2-3, with TRBD1 as a possible D gene (6 bases). V was pared by 0 bases and J by 1 base, with 6 bases between. The CDR3 runs to 14 residues. The germline CDR1 and CDR2 sequences are SGHRS and YFSETQ. The DNA of the CDR3 is TGCGCCAGCAGCTTGGACAGGGGCACAGATACGCAGTATTTT. Protein: CASSLDRGTDTQYF.

V is TRBV12-3 or TRBV12-4 and J is TRBJ2-1; TRBD2 aligns across 10 bases. The CDR3 runs 13 residues. The junction had 13 bases not matched to a gene; V was cut back by 8 bases and J by 15 bases. The CDR3 coding sequence is TGTGCCAGCGGTCCCATGACAGCGGGGGGGTTGTTCTTC. This codes for CASGPMTAGGLFF.

This chain joins TRBV4-1 and TRBJ1-3; no clear D gene. Germline loops: CDR1 MGHRA, CDR2 YSYEKL. This CDR3 comprises 15 residues. V dropped 5 bases and J dropped 3 bases, with 14 bases sitting between them. DNA of the CDR3: TGCGCCAGCAGCACGGCTACGTACAGTGGAAACACCATATATTTT. Translation: CASSTATYSGNTIYF.

The chain joins TRBV6-2 or TRBV6-3 to TRBJ2-7, with a tentative D call TRBD2 (7 bases). V lost 2 bases, J lost 0 bases, and 11 bases lay in between. Germline CDR1 and CDR2: MNHEY and SVGEGT. This CDR3 has 15 residues. In DNA, the CDR3 is TGTGCCAGCAGTTACGTTGCGGGGGCCTCCTACGAGCAGTACTTC. The encoded protein is CASSYVAGASYEQYF.

This CDR3 is CASSLGTYNSPLHF. In DNA, the CDR3 is TGTGCCAGCAGCCTTGGGACATATAATTCACCCCTCCACTTT. The chain has TRBV14 and TRBJ1-6; a weak D match, TRBD1 (6 bases). The germline V and J ends were trimmed by 4 bases and 4 bases, with 8 bases remaining between them. This CDR3 is 14 amino acids long. The germline CDR1 and CDR2 sequences are SGHDN and FVKESK.